One T cell receptor beta chain is described in this entry. The antigen is unknown. Germline V gene lookup returns CDR1 SGHRS and CDR2 YFSETQ. The CDR3 extends over 14 amino acids. With 4 bases removed from V and 0 bases from J, the gap between germline ends came to 11 bases. The data were taken from a study of T cell repertoires in cytomegalovirus infection. The wider study: Carrying CMV and the relevant HLA type showed in public TCR beta signatures. Findings and caveats of the study: Carriers of CMV plus the relevant HLA were identified by cumulative public TCR beta family frequency. What dominated the ex vivo response were HLA-C-restricted CMV-specific TCR beta clonotypes.

TCRdb analysed the reads with MiXCR anew, one entry per CDR3 protein. The sample contains 830,000 or so distinct CDR3 sequences, less than 35% of which appear only once. The rearrangement links TRBV5-1 to TRBJ2-7, with D perhaps TRBD2 (6 bases). The sequence derives from a human donor in good health (CMV status not recorded). Some clones in this sample may be carry-over from other donors' samples. The input for sequencing was cultured CD8+ T cells from PBMCs, taken from culture after CMV antigen stimulation. CDR3 DNA: TGCGCCAGCAGCGGGGACGGGAGCTCCTACGAGCAGTACTTC. Its translation: CASSGDGSSYEQYF.